A single sample is the source of the 11 T cell receptor beta chains below, sequenced in a study of tumor and adjacent non-tumor tissue in lung cancer. A modified ARM-PCR protocol with three rounds of nested PCR amplified TCRbeta. MiXCR, applied by TCRdb to the multiplex PCR reads, yields one record per CDR3 protein. The sample contains some 90,000 distinct CDR3 sequences, 61% of which appear only once. No cell sorting was done before RNA was extracted from the tissue. Sequencing input: lung tumor tissue. The receptor source for this set is a man between 70 and 80 years old with non-small cell lung cancer.

This clonotype was found many times. V and J are TRBV4-2 and TRBJ2-7; D unclear. Trimming cost V 0 bases and J 0 bases, with 18 bases left between them. Germline CDR1 LGHNA, CDR2 YNFKEQ. The CDR3 runs to 18 residues. DNA of the CDR3: TGTGCCAGCAGCCAAGAAAGTCTGGGTGGGCCGAGCTCCTACGAGCAGTACTTC. Translated, it gives CASSQESLGGPSSYEQYF.

This chain connects TRBV10-1 to TRBJ2-3; D call uncertain. Looked up from germline, CDR1 is WNHNN and CDR2 is SYGVQD (reference sequence). This CDR3 region has 11 residues. Trimming stripped 9 bases from V and 5 bases from J, with 9 bases between. For the CDR3, the DNA is TGCGCCAGTGATTCGGGAGATACGCAGTATTTT. Amino acid sequence: CASDSGDTQYF.

Worth noting for this clonotype: The final CDR3 position lacks the conserved phenylalanine or tryptophan, pointing to a likely read error. No DNA is shown, since the ends of the CDR3 on it are uncertain; the CDR3 is the one TCRdb lists. The V and J genes are TRBV11-2 and TRBJ2-3. Both ends counted, the CDR3 spans 16 residues. Germline V gene lookup returns CDR1 SGHAT and CDR2 FQNNGV. The CDR3 protein is CASSLDRTTSTDTRYL.

Comments on this clonotype: The junction shows a germline mismatch at one end, possibly a read error. The V call is TRBV6-2 or TRBV6-3, the J call TRBJ1-6; D may be TRBD1 (5 bases). The CDR3 consists of 15 residues. Germline V gene sequence: CDR1 MNHEY, CDR2 SVGEGT. As DNA, the CDR3 is TGTGCCAGCAGTCGCGGACATGTTGACAATTCACCTCTCCACTTT. Amino acids: CASSRGHVDNSPLHF.

Only one count was recorded for this clonotype. This may stem from a read error, because a much larger clone lies one nucleotide away. V usage is TRBV6-5 and J usage is TRBJ2-1, with 10 nucleotides matching TRBD1. CDR1 and CDR2 from the germline V gene are MNHEY and SVGAGI. The trim removed 3 bases at V and 6 bases at J, leaving 11 bases unmatched. CDR3 size: 17 residues. The CDR3 sequence is CASSYGGGTGAFNEQFF. In DNA, the CDR3 is TGTGCCAGCAGTTATGGGGGTGGGACAGGGGCGTTCAATGAGCAGTTCTTC.

Regarding this clonotype: Without the conserved terminal phenylalanine or tryptophan, this CDR3 likely stems from a read error. V and J are TRBV10-3 and TRBJ1-5; 8 bases agree with TRBD1. The CDR3 extends over 18 amino acids. Germline V gives CDR1 ENHRY, CDR2 SYGVKD. Here the CDR3 DNA reads TGTGTCATCAGGCAGGGGACAGGAGGCCATTGGGGCAATCAGCCCCAGCATTTA. It codes for CVIRQGTGGHWGNQPQHL.

This clonotype was counted ten times or more. This chain connects TRBV10-2 to TRBJ2-7; 10 nucleotides line up with TRBD1. The ends lost 8 bases at V and 4 bases at J; junction bases unmatched: 5. Germline values: CDR1 WSHSY, CDR2 SAAADI. This CDR3 comprises 13 residues. CDR3 loop: CASPTGGLYEQYF. DNA of the CDR3: TGCGCCAGCCCGACAGGGGGCCTTTACGAGCAGTACTTC.

Points on this clonotype: A read error may account for a junction end that differs from germline. The CDR3, as DNA: TGTGCTAGCAGCTACGCGGGACAGATTTCTAGCGGGGGGGCGCGTGGGCAGTTTTTC. Protein product: CASSYAGQISSGGARGQFF. The chain recombines TRBV11-1 with TRBJ2-1; TRBD2 agrees at 12 bases. Germline CDR1 SGHAT, CDR2 FQDESV (reference sequence). This CDR3 comprises 19 residues.

This clonotype was found a few times. V usage is TRBV28 and J usage is TRBJ1-2; TRBD1 might be the D (5 bases). The V gene lost 5 bases and the J gene lost 11 bases, with 24 bases spanning the gap. This CDR3 comprises 15 residues. Germline V gives CDR1 MDHEN, CDR2 SYDVKM. The CDR3 is CASSTDSPRQTRYTF. The DNA of the CDR3 is TGTGCCAGCAGTACCGACAGTCCCCGGCAAACCCGGTACACCTTC.

This clonotype was found a few times. This may be a read error: a much more frequent sequence differs by one nucleotide. The chain combines TRBV5-5 with TRBJ2-7; D is unresolved. The CDR3 is made up of 14 amino acids. Germline CDR1 reads SGHKS; CDR2 reads YYEKEE (reference sequence). The CDR3 loop reads CTSSSRRMAYEQYF. CDR3 nucleotide sequence: TGTACCAGCAGCTCCCGACGCATGGCCTACGAGCAGTACTTC. The whole variable domain, remainder taken from reference TRBV5-5 and TRBJ2-7, is DAGVTQSPTHLIKTRGQQVTLRCSPISGHKSVSWYQQVLGQGPQFIFQYYEKEERGRGNFPDRFSARQFPNYSSELNVNALLLGDSALYLCTSSSRRMAYEQYFGPGTRLTVT.

About this clonotype itself: A much larger clone lies a single base off, so this may be a read error. V usage is TRBV10-2 and J usage is TRBJ1-5; D is perhaps TRBD1 (6 bases). Trimming pared 5 bases from V and 6 bases from J, leaving 17 bases between. This CDR3 region has 15 residues. CDR1 WSHSY and CDR2 SAAADI come from the germline V gene. This CDR3 reads CASSNRQAGIQPQHF. CDR3 nucleotides: TGCGCCAGCAGTAATAGACAGGCGGGCATTCAGCCCCAGCATTTT.